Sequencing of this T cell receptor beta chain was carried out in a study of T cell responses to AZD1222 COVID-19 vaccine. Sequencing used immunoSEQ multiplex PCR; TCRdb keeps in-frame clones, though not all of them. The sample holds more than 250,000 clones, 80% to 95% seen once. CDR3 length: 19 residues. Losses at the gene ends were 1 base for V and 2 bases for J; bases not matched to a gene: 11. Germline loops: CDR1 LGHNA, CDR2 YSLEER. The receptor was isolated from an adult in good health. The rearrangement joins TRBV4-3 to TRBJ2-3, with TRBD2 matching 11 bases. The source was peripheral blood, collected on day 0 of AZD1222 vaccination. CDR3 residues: CASSQALPRTSGFTDTQYF. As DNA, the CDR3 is TGCGCCAGCAGCCAAGCCCTTCCCCGGACTAGCGGGTTCACAGATACGCAGTATTTT.